This T cell receptor beta chain is from a study of blood T cell repertoires in COVID-19. Study at large: Both acute and convalescent COVID-19 samples were obtained from the United States, Italy and Spain.

Between the trimmed V and J ends, which lost 4 bases and 1 base, there was a span of 7 bases. CDR1 SGHTA and CDR2 FQGTGA come from the germline V gene. The CDR3 spans 13 residues. Assay: immunoSEQ multiplex PCR; the TCRdb copy retains only in-frame clones and omits some. The sample holds a few hundred thousand clones, about four fifths seen once. Details on this clone: Other DNA sequences in the sample encode the same CDR3.

The participants were between roughly 18 and 90 years old and came from under 25 US areas. Allocation to cohorts depended on clinical history reported by the participants. The sample was PBMCs or T cells enriched from blood (not recorded which). This TCR came from a man aged 35 to 55 who had been exposed to COVID-19. The J gene is TRBJ1-1, the V gene TRBV7-3; D remains ambiguous. As DNA, the CDR3 is TGTGCCAGCAGCTCACCCGGGAACACTGAAGCTTTCTTT. Protein product: CASSSPGNTEAFF.